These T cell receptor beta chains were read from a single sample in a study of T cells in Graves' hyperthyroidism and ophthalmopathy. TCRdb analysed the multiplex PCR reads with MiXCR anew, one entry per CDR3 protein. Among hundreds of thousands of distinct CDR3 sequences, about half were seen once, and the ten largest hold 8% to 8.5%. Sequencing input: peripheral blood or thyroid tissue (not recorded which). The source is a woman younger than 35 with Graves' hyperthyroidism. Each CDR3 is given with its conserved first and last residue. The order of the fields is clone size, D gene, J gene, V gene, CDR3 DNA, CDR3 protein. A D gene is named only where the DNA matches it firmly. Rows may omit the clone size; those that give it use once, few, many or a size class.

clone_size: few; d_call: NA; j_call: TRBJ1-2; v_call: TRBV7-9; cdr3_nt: TGCGCCAGCAGCCAATGGGGAAATGGCTACACCTTC; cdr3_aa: CASSQWGNGYTF
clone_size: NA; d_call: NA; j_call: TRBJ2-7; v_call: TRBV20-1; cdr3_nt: TGCAGTGGCGAAGACAAATCCTACGAGCAGTACTTC; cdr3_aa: CSGEDKSYEQYF
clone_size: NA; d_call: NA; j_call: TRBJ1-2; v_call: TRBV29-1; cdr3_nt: TGCAGCTTGGATCTCGGGACGAACTATGGCTACACCTTC; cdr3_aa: CSLDLGTNYGYTF
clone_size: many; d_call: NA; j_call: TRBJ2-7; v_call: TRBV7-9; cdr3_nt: TGTGCCAGCGGACAAGGCCCCTACGAGCAGTACTTC; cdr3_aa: CASGQGPYEQYF
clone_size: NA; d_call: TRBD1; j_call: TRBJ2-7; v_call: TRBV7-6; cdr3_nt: TGTGCCAGCAGCCCATGGGGGACAGGAAACTACGAGCAGTACTTC; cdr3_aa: CASSPWGTGNYEQYF
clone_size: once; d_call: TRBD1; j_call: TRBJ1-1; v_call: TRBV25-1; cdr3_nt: TGTGCCAGCAGTTTATCATCACAGGGGAGTGAAGCTTTCTTT; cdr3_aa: CASSLSSQGSEAFF
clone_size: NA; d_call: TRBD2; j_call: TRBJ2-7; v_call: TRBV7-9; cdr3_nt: TGTGCCAGCAGCTCACCGGGGGGGTCCGAGCAGTACTTC; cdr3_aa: CASSSPGGSEQYF
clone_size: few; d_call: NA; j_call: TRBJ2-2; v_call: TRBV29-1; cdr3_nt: TGCAGCGCCACCCGTGAGGCACTCCCTACGCCCGGGGAGCTGTTTTTT; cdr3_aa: CSATREALPTPGELFF
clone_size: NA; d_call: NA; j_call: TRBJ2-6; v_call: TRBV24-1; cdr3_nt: TGTGCCACCAGTTTCACCGGGACAGGGGCCAACGTCCTGACTTTC; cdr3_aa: CATSFTGTGANVLTF
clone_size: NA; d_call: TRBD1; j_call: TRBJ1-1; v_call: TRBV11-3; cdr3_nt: TGTGCCAGCAGCGACGTACTTGGACAGGGGAACACTGAAGCTTTCTTT; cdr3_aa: CASSDVLGQGNTEAFF
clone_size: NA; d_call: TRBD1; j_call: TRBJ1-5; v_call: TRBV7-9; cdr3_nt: TGTGCCAGCAGCTTCCGGGACAGAGCGACAACCCAGCATTTT; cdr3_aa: CASSFRDRATTQHF
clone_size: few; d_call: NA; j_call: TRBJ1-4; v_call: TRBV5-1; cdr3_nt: TGCGCCAGCAGCGATCTCGCAACTAATGAAAAACTGTTTTTT; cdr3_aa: CASSDLATNEKLFF
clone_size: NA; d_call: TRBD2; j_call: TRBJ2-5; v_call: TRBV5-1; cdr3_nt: TGCGCCAGCTCACGGGAGGCGGGACAAGAGACCCAGTACTTC; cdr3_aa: CASSREAGQETQYF
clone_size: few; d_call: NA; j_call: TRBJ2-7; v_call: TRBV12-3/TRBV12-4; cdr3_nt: TGTGCCAGCAGGGAAGGGGGCGAGCAGTACTTC; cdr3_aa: CASREGGEQYF
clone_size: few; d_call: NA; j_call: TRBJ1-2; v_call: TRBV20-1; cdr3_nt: TGCAGTGCTAGAGATTCTGGGGGCGGCTATGGCTACACCTTC; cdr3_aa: CSARDSGGGYGYTF
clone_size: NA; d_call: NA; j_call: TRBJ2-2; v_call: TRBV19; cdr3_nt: TGTGCCAGTAGTATTTTAGGGGGACACGGGGAGCTGTTTTTT; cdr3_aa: CASSILGGHGELFF
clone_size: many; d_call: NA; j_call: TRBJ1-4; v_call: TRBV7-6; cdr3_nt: TGTGCCAGCAGCTTATTTGGAGGTCATGAAAAACTGTTTTTT; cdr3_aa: CASSLFGGHEKLFF
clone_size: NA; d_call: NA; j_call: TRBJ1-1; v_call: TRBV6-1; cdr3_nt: TGTGCCAGCAGCAAGAGCTTCGACTGGAACACTGAAGCTTTCTTT; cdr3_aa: CASSKSFDWNTEAFF
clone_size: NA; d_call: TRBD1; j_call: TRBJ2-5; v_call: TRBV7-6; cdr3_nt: TGTGCCAGCAGCTCACAGGGGGTGGAGGAGACCCAGTACTTC; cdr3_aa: CASSSQGVEETQYF
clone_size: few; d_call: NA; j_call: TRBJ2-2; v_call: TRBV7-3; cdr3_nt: TGTGCCAGCAGCGCCCGGACTCCGAACACCGGGGAGCTGTTTTTT; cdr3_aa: CASSARTPNTGELFF
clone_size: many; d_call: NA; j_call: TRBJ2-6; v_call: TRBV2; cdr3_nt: TGTGCCAGCACCCGGAGTACTCTGGGGGCCAACGTCCTGACTTTC; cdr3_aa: CASTRSTLGANVLTF
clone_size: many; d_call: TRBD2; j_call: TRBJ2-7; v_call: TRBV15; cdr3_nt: TGTGCCACCAGTAACTTAGCGGGAGCCTACGAGCAGTACTTC; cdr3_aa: CATSNLAGAYEQYF
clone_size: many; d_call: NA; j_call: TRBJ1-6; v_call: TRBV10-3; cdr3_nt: TGTGCCATCAGTGATAGGCGGGACAACTCCTATAATTCACCCCTCCACTTT; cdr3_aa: CAISDRRDNSYNSPLHF
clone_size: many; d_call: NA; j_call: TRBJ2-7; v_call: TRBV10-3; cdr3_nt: TGTGCCATCAGTCGGCAGCCGTACGAGCAGTACTTC; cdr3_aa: CAISRQPYEQYF
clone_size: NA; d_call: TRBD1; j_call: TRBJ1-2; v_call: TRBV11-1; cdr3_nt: TGTGCCTGGAGTGTACGGGGACAGCTCCTCTATGGCTACACCTTC; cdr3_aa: CAWSVRGQLLYGYTF
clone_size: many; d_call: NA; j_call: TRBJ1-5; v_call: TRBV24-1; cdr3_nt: TGTGCCACCAGTGCAAAGCCCAGCAATCAGCCCCAGCATTTT; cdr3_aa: CATSAKPSNQPQHF
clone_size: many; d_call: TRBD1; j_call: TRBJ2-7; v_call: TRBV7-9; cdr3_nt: TGTGCCAGCAGCGCGGGACAGGGGGCATTCGAGCAGTACTTC; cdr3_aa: CASSAGQGAFEQYF
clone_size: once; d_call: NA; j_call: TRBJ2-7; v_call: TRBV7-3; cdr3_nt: TGTGCCAGCAGCGTATCAGTCAGCTCCTACGAGCAGTACTTC; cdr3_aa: CASSVSVSSYEQYF
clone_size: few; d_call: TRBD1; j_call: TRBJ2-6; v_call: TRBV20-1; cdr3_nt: TGCAGTGCTGGACAGGGGGGGGTCTCTGGGGCCAACGTCCTGACTTTC; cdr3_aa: CSAGQGGVSGANVLTF
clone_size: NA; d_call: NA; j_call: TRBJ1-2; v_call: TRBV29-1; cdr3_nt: TGCAGCGCAGCAGTGAGAGGTGGCTACACCTTC; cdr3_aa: CSAAVRGGYTF
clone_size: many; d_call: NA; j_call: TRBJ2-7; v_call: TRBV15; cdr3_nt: TGTGCCACCAGCAGAGATCGGAGTTACGAGCAGTACTTC; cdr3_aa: CATSRDRSYEQYF
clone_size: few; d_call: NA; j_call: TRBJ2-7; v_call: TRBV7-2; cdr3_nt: TGTGCCAGCAGCTTAGATGGGAGGTTCTACGAGCAGTACTTC; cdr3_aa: CASSLDGRFYEQYF
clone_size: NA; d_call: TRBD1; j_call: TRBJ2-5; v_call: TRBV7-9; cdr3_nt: TGTGCCAGCAGCCCACAGGGGCAGGGGAGAGAGACCCAGTACTTC; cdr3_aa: CASSPQGQGRETQYF
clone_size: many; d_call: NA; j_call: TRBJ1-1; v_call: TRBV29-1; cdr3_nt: TGCAGCGTTGGAGTACAGTGGCAAGGCACTGAAGCTTTCTTT; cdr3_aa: CSVGVQWQGTEAFF
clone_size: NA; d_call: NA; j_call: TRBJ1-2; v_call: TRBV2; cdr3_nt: TGTGCCAGCAGGGGGTATAATTTCTATGGCTACACCTTC; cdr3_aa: CASRGYNFYGYTF
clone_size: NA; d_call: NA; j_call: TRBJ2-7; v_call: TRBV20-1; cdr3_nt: TGCAGTGCTAGAGATCTGGCCCACACCTACGAGCAGTACTTC; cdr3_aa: CSARDLAHTYEQYF
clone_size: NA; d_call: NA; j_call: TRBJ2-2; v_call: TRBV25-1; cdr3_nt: TGTGCCAGCAGTGAATGGGGAACAGGACAGCAGAACACCGGGGAGCTGTTTTTT; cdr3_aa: CASSEWGTGQQNTGELFF
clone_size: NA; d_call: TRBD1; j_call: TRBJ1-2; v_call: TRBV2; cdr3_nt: TGTGCCAGCTCACTGAACGAGGGGGCCTATGGCTACACCTTC; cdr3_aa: CASSLNEGAYGYTF
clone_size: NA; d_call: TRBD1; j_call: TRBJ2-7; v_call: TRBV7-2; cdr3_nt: TGTGCCAGCAGGTGGACAGGGTTGTCCTACGAGCAGTACTTC; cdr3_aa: CASRWTGLSYEQYF
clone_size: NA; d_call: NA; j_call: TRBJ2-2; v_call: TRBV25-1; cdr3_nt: TGTGCCAGCAGTGAATTGTGGACAGCGGGCACCGGGGAGCTGTTTTTT; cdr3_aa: CASSELWTAGTGELFF
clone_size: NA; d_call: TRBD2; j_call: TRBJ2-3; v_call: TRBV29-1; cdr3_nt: TGCAGCGTCCAACTAGCGGGGAGCACAGATACGCAGTATTTT; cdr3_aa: CSVQLAGSTDTQYF
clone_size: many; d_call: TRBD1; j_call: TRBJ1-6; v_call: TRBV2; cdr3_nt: TGTGCCAGCAGAACACGGACAGGGACGAATTCACCCCTCCACTTT; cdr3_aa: CASRTRTGTNSPLHF
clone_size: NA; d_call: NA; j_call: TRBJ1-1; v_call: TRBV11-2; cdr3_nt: TGTGCCAGCAGCTCCGAGGTGGGGTTCACCGAAGCTTTCTTT; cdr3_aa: CASSSEVGFTEAFF
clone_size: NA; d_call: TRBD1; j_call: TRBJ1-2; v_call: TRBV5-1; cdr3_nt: TGCGCCAGCAGCACTCGGACAGGGGGAGGCCACACCTTC; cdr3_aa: CASSTRTGGGHTF
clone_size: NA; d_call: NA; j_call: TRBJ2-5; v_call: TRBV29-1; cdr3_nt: TGCAGCGTCCCGCCGGGGTCGGGGTCTGAAGAGACCCAGTACTTC; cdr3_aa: CSVPPGSGSEETQYF
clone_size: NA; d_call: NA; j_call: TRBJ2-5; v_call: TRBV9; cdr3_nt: TGTGCCAGCAGCCCCTGGGACAAAGAGACCCAGTACTTC; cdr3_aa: CASSPWDKETQYF
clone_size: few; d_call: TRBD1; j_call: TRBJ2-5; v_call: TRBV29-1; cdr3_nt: TGCAGCGTTGGGACAGGGATGGGGACCCAGTACTTC; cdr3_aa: CSVGTGMGTQYF
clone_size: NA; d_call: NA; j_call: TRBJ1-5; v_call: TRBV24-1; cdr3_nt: TGTGCCACCTACAATCAGCCCCAGCATTTT; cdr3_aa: CATYNQPQHF
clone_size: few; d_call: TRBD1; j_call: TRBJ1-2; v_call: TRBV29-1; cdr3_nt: TGCAGCGGCGGACAGGGGTATGGCTACACCTTC; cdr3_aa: CSGGQGYGYTF
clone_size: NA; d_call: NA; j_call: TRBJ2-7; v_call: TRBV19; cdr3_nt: TGTGCCAGTAGTATAGATCACAGGGCCTACGAGCAGTACTTC; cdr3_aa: CASSIDHRAYEQYF
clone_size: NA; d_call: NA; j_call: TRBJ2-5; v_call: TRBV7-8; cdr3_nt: TGTGCCAGCAGCAAGATTTATCCCGGGACCCGTAGGGAGACCCAGTACTTC; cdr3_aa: CASSKIYPGTRRETQYF
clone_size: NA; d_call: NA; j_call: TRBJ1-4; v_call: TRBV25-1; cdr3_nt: TGTGCCAGCCGTCCCCAGGAAGTTGAAAAACTGTTTTTT; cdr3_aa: CASRPQEVEKLFF
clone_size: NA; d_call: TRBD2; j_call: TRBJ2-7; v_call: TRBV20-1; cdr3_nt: TGCAGTGCTAGTAGCCTAGCGGCCACCTACGAGCAGTACTTC; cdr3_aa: CSASSLAATYEQYF